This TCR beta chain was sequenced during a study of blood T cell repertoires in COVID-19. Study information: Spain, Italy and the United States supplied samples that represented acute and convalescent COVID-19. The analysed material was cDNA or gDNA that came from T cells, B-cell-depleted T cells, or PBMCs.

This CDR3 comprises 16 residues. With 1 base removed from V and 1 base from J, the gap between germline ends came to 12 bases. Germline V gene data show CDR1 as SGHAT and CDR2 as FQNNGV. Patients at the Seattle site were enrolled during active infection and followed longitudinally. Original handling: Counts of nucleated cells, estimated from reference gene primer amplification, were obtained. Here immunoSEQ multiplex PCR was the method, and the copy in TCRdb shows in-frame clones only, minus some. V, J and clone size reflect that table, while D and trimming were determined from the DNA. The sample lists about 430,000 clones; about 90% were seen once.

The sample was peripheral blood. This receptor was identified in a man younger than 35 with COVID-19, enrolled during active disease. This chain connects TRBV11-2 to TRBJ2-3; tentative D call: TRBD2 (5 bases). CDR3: CASSLGWGVRTDTQYF. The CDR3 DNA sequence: TGTGCCAGCAGCTTAGGGTGGGGAGTCCGCACAGATACGCAGTATTTT.